One sample yielded the 27 T cell receptor beta chains listed below, sequenced in a study of Ad26.COV2.S vaccination and SARS-CoV-2 variants (dated by TCRdb to the early 2020s). According to the study, the label for this sample's time point signals: individuals recovered from natural SARS-CoV-2 infection. Library method: the immunoSEQ multiplex PCR assay. Sourced from immuneACCESS, this table was stored by TCRdb with only in-frame sequences that have V and J called. A share of the clones is absent; for the studies checked, an unresolved V gene accounts for under half, and the remainder has no known explanation. Within this sample are around 94,000 clones, with around 81% of them counted one time only. The ten biggest clones cover 17% of the sample. This specimen was peripheral blood, taken after recovery from COVID-19. Source of these receptors: a human donor who had recovered from COVID-19.

A few counts support this clone. The chain carries TRBV6-1 and TRBJ1-5; D gene uncertain. Germline V gene sequence: CDR1 MNHNS, CDR2 SASEGT. V lost 3 bases and J lost 10, with 10 bases in between. CDR3 length: 12 residues. The DNA for the CDR3 is TGTGCCAGCAGTGACGCGGAGGGACCCCAGCATTTT. This translates into CASSDAEGPQHF.

The V gene is TRBV7-9, the J gene TRBJ2-7; a weak D match, TRBD2 (6 bases). The CDR3 totals 14 residues. Trimming pared 11 bases from V and 1 base from J, leaving 18 bases between. The germline CDR1 and CDR2 sequences are SEHNR and FQNEAQ (reference sequence). CDR3 loop: CALAGQVSSYEQYF. Written as DNA, the CDR3 is TGTGCCCTGGCGGGGCAGGTGAGTTCCTACGAGCAGTACTTC.

The chain carries TRBV6-1 and TRBJ1-4, with D unresolved. V dropped 0 bases and J dropped 8 bases, with 13 bases sitting between them. CDR1 is MNHNS, CDR2 SASEGT, per germline. The CDR3 runs to 15 residues. The CDR3 sequence: CASSEAGRLGEKLFF. The CDR3 DNA reads TGTGCCAGCAGTGAAGCGGGCCGCCTGGGGGAAAAACTGTTTTTT.

V and J are TRBV3-1 (or the pseudogene TRBV3-2) and TRBJ1-1, with D maybe TRBD1 (6 bases). Trimming took 4 bases from V and 1 from J, leaving 13 bases between them. Germline CDR1 reads LGHDT; CDR2 reads YNNKEL (reference sequence). This CDR3 is built from 15 residues. CDR3 sequence reads: CASSRGHERNTEAFF. CDR3 nucleotides: TGTGCCAGCAGCCGGGGACATGAGAGGAACACTGAAGCTTTCTTT.

The chain employs TRBV7-9 and TRBJ2-5, with 8 positions matching TRBD1. In germline, CDR1 is SEHNR, CDR2 FQNEAQ (reference sequence). Trimming removed 5 bases from V and 5 bases from J; junction bases left unmatched: 10. The CDR3 has 15 residues. CDR3 coding DNA: TGTGCCAGCAGCGGATCCAGGGGGCGAGGGGAGACCCAGTACTTC. Translating it yields CASSGSRGRGETQYF.

V is TRBV28 and J is TRBJ1-6; no clear D. V dropped 8 bases and J dropped 10 bases, with 6 bases sitting between them. CDR3 length: 10 amino acids. CDR1 and CDR2 from the germline V gene are MDHEN and SYDVKM. CDR3 sequence: CASGVSPLHF. The CDR3 DNA reads as TGTGCCAGCGGGGTATCACCCCTCCACTTT.

The rearrangement links TRBV9 to TRBJ2-7; D not resolved. CDR3 length: 13 amino acids. Trimming pared 3 bases from V and 7 bases from J, leaving 14 bases between. Germline CDR1 is SGDLS and CDR2 is YYNGEE. The CDR3 here is CASSGPPATEQYF. CDR3 bases: TGTGCCAGCAGCGGACCCCCCGCTACGGAGCAGTACTTC.

The table lists this clone with a few counts. The rearrangement links TRBV21-1 to TRBJ1-4; the DNA was not used to check the table's D call, TRBD1. TRBV21-1 corresponds to a pseudogene. The CDR3 has 16 amino acids. In nucleotides, the CDR3 is TGTGCCAGCAGCTGGGACAGGGGGCGTCCTCAAGAAAAACTGTTTTTT. Its translation is CASSWDRGRPQEKLFF.

This chain connects TRBV28 to TRBJ1-6, with D hard to call. V shed 5 bases and J shed 6 bases, with 14 bases lying between them. Germline CDR1 reads MDHEN; CDR2 reads SYDVKM. The CDR3 length is 15 residues. CDR3 in DNA: TGTGCCAGCAGTCTCATAACAGCGATTAATTCACCCCTCCACTTT. Its translation is CASSLITAINSPLHF. The complete variable domain, with remaining parts taken from reference TRBV28 and TRBJ1-6, reads DVKVTQSSRYLVKRTGEKVFLECVQDMDHENMFWYRQDPGLGLRLIYFSYDVKMKEKGDIPEGYSVSREKKERFSLILESASTNQTSMYLCASSLITAINSPLHFGNGTRLTVT.

The chain couples TRBV30 to TRBJ1-2; D is possibly TRBD1 (6 bases). The germline V gene encodes CDR1 GTSNPN and CDR2 SVGIG (reference sequence). This CDR3 region has 14 residues. V dropped 3 bases and J dropped 2 bases, with 13 bases sitting between them. The CDR3 reads CAWRARDTNYGYTF. The CDR3 coding sequence is TGTGCCTGGAGGGCACGGGACACAAACTATGGCTACACCTTC.

The CDR3 DNA sequence: TGTGCCAGCTCACCGCGACAGGGGGTCTACGAGCAGTACTTC. Translating it yields CASSPRQGVYEQYF. The chain recombines TRBV18 with TRBJ2-7, with 9 bases that match TRBD1. In germline, CDR1 is KGHSH, CDR2 LQKENI. With 3 bases clipped from V and 3 bases from J, the junction kept 3 bases outside the gene matches. The CDR3 extends over 14 amino acids.

This clone was observed a handful of times. This rearrangement joins TRBV10-3 to TRBJ1-1, with D tentatively TRBD1 (6 bases). Per germline, CDR1 ENHRY and CDR2 SYGVKD. This CDR3 has 15 residues. Trimming left V 6 bases short and J 1 base short, with 15 bases between. The CDR3 nucleotides are TGTGCCATCAGGGACACACAGGGAGAGAACACTGAAGCTTTCTTT. Its protein is CAIRDTQGENTEAFF.

As DNA, the CDR3 is TGTGCCAGCAGTTTTAGCACTCCTGGGGCCAACGTCCTGACTTTC. It yields the protein CASSFSTPGANVLTF. The chain is built from TRBV27 and TRBJ2-6; D gene ambiguous. CDR1 and CDR2 (germline): MNHEY, SMNVEV (reference sequence). Trimming left V 3 bases short and J 2 bases short, with 8 bases between. The CDR3 sequence is 15 residues long. Full variable domain (outside the CDR3, taken from reference TRBV27 and TRBJ2-6): EAQVTQNPRYLITVTGKKLTVTCSQNMNHEYMSWYRQDPGLGLRQIYYSMNVEVTDKGDVPEGYKVSRKEKRNFPLILESPSPNQTSLYFCASSFSTPGANVLTFGAGSRLTVL.

The chain is built from TRBV11-2 and TRBJ1-4, with TRBD1 matching over 8 bases. This CDR3 has 14 amino acids. V lost 1 base to trimming and J lost 8 bases; unmatched junction nucleotides: 3. The germline V gene has CDR1 SGHAT and CDR2 FQNNGV. The CDR3 bases are TGTGCCAGCAGCTTAGGACAGGGGAACGAAAAACTGTTTTTT. Amino acid sequence: CASSLGQGNEKLFF. Complete variable domain (other parts from reference TRBV11-2 and TRBJ1-4): EAGVAQSPRYKIIEKRQSVAFWCNPISGHATLYWYQQILGQGPKLLIQFQNNGVVDDSQLPKDRFSAERLKGVDSTLKIQPAKLEDSAVYLCASSLGQGNEKLFFGSGTQLSVL.

The chain uses TRBV6-5 and TRBJ2-7; D ambiguous. The germline gives CDR1 MNHEY, CDR2 SVGAGI. This CDR3 contains 11 residues. Trimming shortened V by 0 bases and J by 5 bases, and 2 bases separated the two germline ends. The CDR3 protein is CASSYSNEQYF. The CDR3, as DNA: TGTGCCAGCAGTTACTCTAACGAGCAGTACTTC.

This chain connects TRBV5-1 to TRBJ2-5; 9 positions match TRBD1. This CDR3 is built from 14 residues. CDR1 SGHRS and CDR2 YFSETQ come from the germline V gene. Germline trimming cut 4 bases from V and 4 bases from J; bases unmatched to any gene: 5. The CDR3 loop is CASSDGTGPETQYF. The CDR3 DNA reads TGCGCCAGCAGCGATGGGACAGGGCCAGAGACCCAGTACTTC.

This chain connects TRBV27 to TRBJ2-7, with 11 bases identical to TRBD2. Looked up from germline, CDR1 is MNHEY and CDR2 is SMNVEV (reference sequence). V gave up 2 bases and J gave up 3 bases; unmatched junction bases: 3. The CDR3 is 15 residues long. CDR3 sequence reads: CASSLGGTSGYEQYF. The CDR3 nucleotides are TGTGCCAGCAGTTTAGGGGGGACTAGCGGCTACGAGCAGTACTTC.

The chain combines TRBV27 with TRBJ1-5; the match to TRBD1 covers 8 bases. The germline gives CDR1 MNHEY, CDR2 SMNVEV (reference sequence). With 6 bases clipped from V and 4 bases from J, the junction kept 8 bases outside the gene matches. The CDR3 covers 15 residues. The CDR3 coding sequence is TGTGCCAGCAGGGCCGGGACAGGACTTAATCAGCCCCAGCATTTT. This encodes CASRAGTGLNQPQHF.

This chain uses TRBV2 with TRBJ2-3; 8 bases are shared with TRBD2. The CDR3 is 14 amino acids. Germline V lookup: CDR1 SNHLY, CDR2 FYNNEI. J was trimmed by 6 bases and V by 4 bases; bases with no gene match: 6. CDR3 loop: CASSATGGPDTQYF. CDR3 sequence (DNA): TGTGCCAGCAGTGCGACGGGGGGGCCGGATACGCAGTATTTT.

This clone was counted a few times. V and J are TRBV4-1 and TRBJ1-2; D is ambiguous. The CDR3 totals 13 residues. Germline values: CDR1 MGHRA, CDR2 YSYEKL. Trimming removed 2 bases from V and 0 bases from J, with 4 bases in between. CDR3 region: CASSQLANYGYTF. The CDR3 DNA follows: TGCGCCAGCAGCCAATTAGCTAACTATGGCTACACCTTC.

This chain joins TRBV5-6 and TRBJ2-5, with D perhaps matching TRBD2 (6 bases). The length of the CDR3 is 18 residues. Germline V gene sequence: CDR1 SGHDT, CDR2 YYEEEE. The V end lost 2 bases, the J end lost 0 bases, and 20 bases lay between the germline ends. The CDR3 DNA follows: TGTGCCAGCAGCTTTGCGGGGCGGCAGTCCGGGTACCAAGAGACCCAGTACTTC. The encoded protein is CASSFAGRQSGYQETQYF.

The genes are TRBV24-1 and TRBJ2-1; no reliable D call. V gave up 4 bases and J gave up 9 bases, with 15 bases separating them. CDR1 and CDR2 (germline): KGHDR, SFDVKD. The CDR3 covers 14 residues. Here the CDR3 reads CATSDPPLKPEQFF. CDR3 bases: TGTGCCACCAGTGACCCCCCCTTGAAGCCTGAGCAGTTCTTC.

This clone has a count of ten or more. The rearrangement links TRBV5-1 to TRBJ1-3; a possible D gene is TRBD1 (5 bases). Between the trimmed V and J ends, which lost 4 bases and 0 bases, there was a span of 14 bases. The CDR3 is made up of 16 amino acids. Germline V gene lookup returns CDR1 SGHRS and CDR2 YFSETQ. CDR3 DNA sequence: TGCGCCAGCAGCGCGAGCACAGGAAGCTCTGGAAACACCATATATTTT. Amino acid sequence: CASSASTGSSGNTIYF.

The gene calls are TRBV21-1 and TRBJ2-1; no check of the table's D call, TRBD1, against the DNA was made. TRBV21-1 is reported as a pseudogene. The CDR3 is 13 residues long. The CDR3 protein is CASSPTGIHEQFF. The CDR3 nucleotides read TGTGCCAGCAGCCCGACAGGGATTCATGAGCAGTTCTTC.

As DNA, the CDR3 is TGTGCCAGCAGTGAAAATGGGCCAGACAATTGGGGTTCACCCCTCCACTTT. Translation: CASSENGPDNWGSPLHF. The rearrangement links TRBV2 to TRBJ1-6; D unclear. Germline-derived CDR1 and CDR2 are SNHLY and FYNNEI. This CDR3 contains 17 residues. The V and J ends lost 2 bases and 9 bases respectively, with 20 bases between them.

The chain combines TRBV11-2 with TRBJ2-2; D unresolved. CDR1 is SGHAT, CDR2 FQNNGV, per germline. V was pared by 4 bases and J by 2 bases, with 5 bases between. The CDR3 contains 13 residues. The CDR3 nucleotides read TGTGCCAGCAGCTCGGATAACACCGGGGAGCTGTTTTTT. Translation: CASSSDNTGELFF.

This sequence joins TRBV30 and TRBJ2-7; possible D gene TRBD1, 5 bases. The germline V gene has CDR1 GTSNPN and CDR2 SVGIG (reference sequence). CDR3 length: 11 amino acids. The V end was cut by 3 bases, the J end by 3 bases, with 6 bases between. CDR3 protein: CAWRQGYEQYF. Here the CDR3 DNA reads TGTGCCTGGAGGCAGGGCTACGAGCAGTACTTC.